The 9 T cell receptor beta chains below all came from one sample that was sequenced in a study of spatial heterogeneity in lung cancer. Time point given: sample taken at primary tumor resection. TCRdb analysed the 5' RACE reads with MiXCR anew, one entry per CDR3 protein. The sample lists approximately 15,000 distinct CDR3 sequences, roughly 4% seen once, with roughly 10% in the top ten. Specimen: normal lung tissue next to the tumor, collected at surgery. The source is a male donor with early-stage non-small cell lung cancer.

This clonotype was detected ten times or more. Because the library targeted alpha chains, this beta chain is an off-target read whose size means little. This chain joins TRBV29-1 and TRBJ2-1; 7 nucleotides align to TRBD2. V lost 7 bases and J lost 7; bases outside the gene matches: 10. Germline CDR1 and CDR2: SQVTM and ANQGSEA. This CDR3 has 13 residues. The CDR3 nucleotides read TGCAGCGGGGGGAGCGGGACCGGGAATGAGCAGTTCTTC. This gives the protein CSGGSGTGNEQFF.

This clonotype was observed at least ten times. This beta chain slipped into a library made for alpha chains as a stray read, so its size is not meaningful. The chain uses TRBV7-6 and TRBJ1-1; D perhaps matches TRBD1 (5 bases). This CDR3 has 12 residues. Trimming stripped 6 bases from V and 6 bases from J, with 11 bases between. Germline V lookup: CDR1 SGHVS, CDR2 FNYEAQ. The CDR3 DNA is TGTGCCAGCAGTTTGGGGGGATCTGAAGCTTTCTTT. This sequence encodes CASSLGGSEAFF. Based on the CDR3 plus reference TRBV7-6 and TRBJ1-1, the full variable domain is GAGVSQSPRYKVTKRGQDVALRCDPISGHVSLYWYRQALGQGPEFLTYFNYEAQQDKSGLPNDRFSAERPEGSISTLTIQRTEQRDSAMYRCASSLGGSEAFFGQGTRLTVV.

This clonotype came up many times. The library was designed around alpha chains, so this beta chain is a stray read whose abundance carries little weight. The chain recombines TRBV7-2 with TRBJ1-6, with unresolved D. The CDR3 covers 14 residues. Germline CDR1 is SGHTA and CDR2 is FQGNSA. The V gene lost 5 bases and the J gene lost 11 bases, with 16 bases spanning the gap. The CDR3 sequence: CASSLQDPVAPLHF. In DNA, the CDR3 is TGTGCCAGCAGCCTTCAGGACCCTGTGGCACCCCTCCACTTT.

This clonotype is categorized as medium-sized (0.01 to 0.1%). The library was designed around alpha chains, so this beta chain is a stray read whose abundance carries little weight. V usage is TRBV20-1 and J usage is TRBJ2-7; TRBD2 aligns across 10 bases. The ends lost 3 bases at V and 3 bases at J; junction bases unmatched: 17. CDR3 length: 18 amino acids. CDR1 is DFQATT, CDR2 SNEGSKA, per germline (reference sequence). CDR3 in amino acids: CSASRGLAGVGANYEQYF. CDR3 DNA: TGCAGTGCTAGTCGAGGCCTAGCGGGAGTCGGTGCCAACTACGAGCAGTACTTC.

This clonotype was recorded many times. This beta chain slipped into a library made for alpha chains as a stray read, so its size is not meaningful. The chain has TRBV12-3 or TRBV12-4 and TRBJ2-7; possible D gene TRBD2, 5 bases. This CDR3 is built from 14 residues. V dropped 8 bases and J dropped 0 bases, with 14 bases sitting between them. In nucleotides, the CDR3 is TGTGCCAGCTGCCGGACTGGCAACTCCTACGAGCAGTACTTC. Translating gives CASCRTGNSYEQYF.

This clonotype was seen repeatedly, ten times or more. This beta chain appears as a stray read in a library generated for alpha chains; its size is not informative. This chain joins TRBV5-1 and TRBJ2-3; 7 bases line up with TRBD2. Germline V gene lookup returns CDR1 SGHRS and CDR2 YFSETQ. The V gene end was trimmed by 3 bases and the J gene end by 3 bases; junction bases not matched to a gene: 10. The CDR3 has 16 amino acids. CDR3 amino acids: CASSSSAGASTDTQYF. CDR3 nucleotide sequence: TGCGCCAGCAGCTCGTCGGCGGGAGCGTCGACAGATACGCAGTATTTT.

Many counts were recorded for this clonotype. Because the library targeted alpha chains, this beta chain is an off-target read whose size means little. The rearrangement uses TRBV28 and TRBJ1-5; 7 nucleotides align to TRBD1. Trimming removed 3 bases from V and 2 bases from J; junction bases left unmatched: 7. The CDR3 consists of 16 residues. Germline CDR1 is MDHEN and CDR2 is SYDVKM. The CDR3 DNA reads TGTGCCAGCAGTTTTATTGGAACAGGGGGCAATCAGCCCCAGCATTTT. As protein: CASSFIGTGGNQPQHF.

This clonotype showed up many times. The size of this beta chain means little, since it is a stray read in a library made for alpha chains. This chain joins TRBV5-1 and TRBJ1-2, with a possible D match to TRBD1 (5 bases). V lost 0 bases to trimming and J lost 0 bases, with 33 bases between them. The CDR3 totals 23 residues. Germline V gives CDR1 SGHRS, CDR2 YFSETQ. CDR3 region: CASSLGQLPDNSHALPSNYGYTF. The CDR3 coding sequence is TGCGCCAGCAGCTTGGGACAGCTACCTGACAATTCACACGCCCTTCCGTCTAACTATGGCTACACCTTC.

In its sample, this clonotype was seen many times. This beta chain represents an off-target read in a library built for alpha chains; its size is of limited meaning. This rearrangement joins TRBV5-1 to TRBJ1-1, with 7 bases that match TRBD1. Germline V gene sequence: CDR1 SGHRS, CDR2 YFSETQ. This CDR3 spans 13 amino acids. V was clipped by 8 bases and J by 1 base; unmatched bases: 5. The CDR3 bases are TGCGCCAGTGTTGGGACAGCGAACACTGAAGCTTTCTTT. Residues: CASVGTANTEAFF.